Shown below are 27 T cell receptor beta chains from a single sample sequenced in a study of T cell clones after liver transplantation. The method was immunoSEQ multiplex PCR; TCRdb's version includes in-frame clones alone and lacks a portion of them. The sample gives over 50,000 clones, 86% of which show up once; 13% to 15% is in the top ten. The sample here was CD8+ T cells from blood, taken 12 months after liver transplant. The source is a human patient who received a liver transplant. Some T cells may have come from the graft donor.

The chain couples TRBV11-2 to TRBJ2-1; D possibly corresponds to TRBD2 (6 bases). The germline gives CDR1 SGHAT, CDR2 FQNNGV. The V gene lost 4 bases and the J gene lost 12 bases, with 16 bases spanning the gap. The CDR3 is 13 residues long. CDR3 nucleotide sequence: TGTGCCAGCAGCTCGGGACCCGGGACTTCGCAGTTCTTC. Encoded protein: CASSSGPGTSQFF.

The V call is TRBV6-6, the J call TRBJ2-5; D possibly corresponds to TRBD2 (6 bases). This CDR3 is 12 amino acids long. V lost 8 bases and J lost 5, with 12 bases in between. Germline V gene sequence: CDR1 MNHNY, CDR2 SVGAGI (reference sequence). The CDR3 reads CASSGGKETQYF. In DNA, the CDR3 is TGTGCCAGCTCGGGCGGGAAGGAGACCCAGTACTTC.

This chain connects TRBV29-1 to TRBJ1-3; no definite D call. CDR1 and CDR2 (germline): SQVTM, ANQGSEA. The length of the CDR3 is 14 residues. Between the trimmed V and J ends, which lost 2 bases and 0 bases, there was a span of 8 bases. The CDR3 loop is CSVEPVLSGNTIYF. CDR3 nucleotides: TGCAGCGTTGAACCAGTCCTCTCTGGAAACACCATATATTTT.

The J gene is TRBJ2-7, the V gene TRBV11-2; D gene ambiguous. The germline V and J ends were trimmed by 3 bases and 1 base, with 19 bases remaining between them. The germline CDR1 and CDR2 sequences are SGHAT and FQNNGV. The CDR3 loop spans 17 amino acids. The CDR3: CASSFYGLPGDSYEQYF. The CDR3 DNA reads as TGTGCCAGCAGCTTCTACGGATTGCCGGGTGATTCCTACGAGCAGTACTTC.

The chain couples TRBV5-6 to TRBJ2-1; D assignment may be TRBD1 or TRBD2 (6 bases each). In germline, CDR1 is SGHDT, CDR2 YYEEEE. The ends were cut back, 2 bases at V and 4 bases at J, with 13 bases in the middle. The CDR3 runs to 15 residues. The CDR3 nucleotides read TGTGCCAGCAGCTTTGAACAGGGACTTTACAATGAGCAGTTCTTC. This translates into CASSFEQGLYNEQFF.

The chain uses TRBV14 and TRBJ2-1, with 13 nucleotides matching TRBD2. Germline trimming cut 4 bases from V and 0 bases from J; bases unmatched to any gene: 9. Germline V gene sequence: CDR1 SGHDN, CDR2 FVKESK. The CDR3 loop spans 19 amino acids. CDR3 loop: CASSPRERTSGSSYNEQFF. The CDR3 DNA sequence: TGTGCCAGCAGCCCGCGCGAACGGACTAGCGGGAGCTCCTACAATGAGCAGTTCTTC.

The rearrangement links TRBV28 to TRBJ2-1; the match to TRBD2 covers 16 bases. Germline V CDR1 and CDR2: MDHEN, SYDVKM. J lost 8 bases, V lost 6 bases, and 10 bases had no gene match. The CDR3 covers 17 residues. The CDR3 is CASSLGLAGGPFDEQFF. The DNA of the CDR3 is TGTGCCAGCAGCTTGGGACTAGCGGGAGGGCCCTTCGATGAGCAGTTCTTC.

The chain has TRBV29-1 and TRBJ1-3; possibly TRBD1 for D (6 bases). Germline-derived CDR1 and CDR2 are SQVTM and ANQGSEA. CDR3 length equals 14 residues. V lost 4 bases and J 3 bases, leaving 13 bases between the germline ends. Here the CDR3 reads CSVVDSFFGNTIYF. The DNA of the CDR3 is TGCAGCGTTGTGGACAGCTTCTTTGGAAACACCATATATTTT. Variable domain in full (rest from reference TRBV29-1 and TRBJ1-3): SAVISQKPSRDICQRGTSLTIQCQVDSQVTMMFWYRQQPGQSLTLIATANQGSEATYESGFVIDKFPISRPNLTFSTLTVSNMSPEDSSIYLCSVVDSFFGNTIYFGEGSWLTVV.

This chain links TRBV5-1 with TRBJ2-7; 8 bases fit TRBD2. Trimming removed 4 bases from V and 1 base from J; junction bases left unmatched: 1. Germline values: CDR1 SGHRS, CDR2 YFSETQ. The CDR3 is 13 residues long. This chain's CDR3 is CASSVAGSYEQYF. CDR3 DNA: TGCGCCAGCAGCGTAGCGGGGTCCTACGAGCAGTACTTC.

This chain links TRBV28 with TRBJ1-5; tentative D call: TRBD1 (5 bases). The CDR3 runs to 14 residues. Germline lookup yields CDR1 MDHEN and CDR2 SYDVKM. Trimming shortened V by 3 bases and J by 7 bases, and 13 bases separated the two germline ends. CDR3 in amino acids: CASSFPQGGQPQHF. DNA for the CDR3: TGTGCCAGCAGTTTCCCGCAGGGCGGGCAGCCCCAGCATTTT.

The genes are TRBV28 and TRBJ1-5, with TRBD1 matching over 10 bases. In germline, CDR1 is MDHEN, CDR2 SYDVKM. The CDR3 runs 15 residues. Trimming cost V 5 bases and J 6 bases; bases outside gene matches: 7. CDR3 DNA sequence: TGTGCCAGCAGTCCCCGACAGGGGGCGAGTCAGCCCCAGCATTTT. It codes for CASSPRQGASQPQHF. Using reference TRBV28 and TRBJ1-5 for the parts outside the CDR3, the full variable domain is DVKVTQSSRYLVKRTGEKVFLECVQDMDHENMFWYRQDPGLGLRLIYFSYDVKMKEKGDIPEGYSVSREKKERFSLILESASTNQTSMYLCASSPRQGASQPQHFGDGTRLSIL.

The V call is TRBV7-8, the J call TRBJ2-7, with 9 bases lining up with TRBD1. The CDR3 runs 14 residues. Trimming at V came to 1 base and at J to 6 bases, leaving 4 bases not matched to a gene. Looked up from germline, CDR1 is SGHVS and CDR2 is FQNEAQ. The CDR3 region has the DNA TGTGCCAGCAGCTTAGAGGGACAGGGATCCGAGCAGTACTTC. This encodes CASSLEGQGSEQYF.

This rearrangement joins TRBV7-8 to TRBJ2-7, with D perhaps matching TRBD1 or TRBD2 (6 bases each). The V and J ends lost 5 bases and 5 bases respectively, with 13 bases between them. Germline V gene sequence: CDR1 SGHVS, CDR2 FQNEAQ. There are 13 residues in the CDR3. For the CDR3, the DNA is TGTGCCAGCAGCCTGTTTGGGGGGCACGAGCAGTACTTC. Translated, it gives CASSLFGGHEQYF.

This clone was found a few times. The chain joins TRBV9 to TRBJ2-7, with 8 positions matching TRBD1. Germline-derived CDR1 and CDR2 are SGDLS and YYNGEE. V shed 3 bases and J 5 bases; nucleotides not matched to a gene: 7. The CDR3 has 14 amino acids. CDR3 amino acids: CASSAGQGLNEQYF. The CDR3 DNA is TGTGCCAGCAGCGCCGGACAGGGTCTGAACGAGCAGTACTTC.

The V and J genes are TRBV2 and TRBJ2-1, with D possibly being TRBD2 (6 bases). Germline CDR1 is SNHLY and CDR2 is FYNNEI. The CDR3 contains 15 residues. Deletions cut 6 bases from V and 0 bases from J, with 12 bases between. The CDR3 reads CASRAGSSSYNEQFF. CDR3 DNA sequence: TGTGCCAGCAGGGCGGGATCGAGCTCCTACAATGAGCAGTTCTTC.

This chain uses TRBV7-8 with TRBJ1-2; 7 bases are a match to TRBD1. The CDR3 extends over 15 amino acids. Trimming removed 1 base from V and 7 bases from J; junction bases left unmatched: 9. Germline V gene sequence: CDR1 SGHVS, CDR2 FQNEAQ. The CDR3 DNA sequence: TGTGCCAGCAGCTTAGATTCCAAGGGGGCGGGTGGCTACACCTTC. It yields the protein CASSLDSKGAGGYTF.

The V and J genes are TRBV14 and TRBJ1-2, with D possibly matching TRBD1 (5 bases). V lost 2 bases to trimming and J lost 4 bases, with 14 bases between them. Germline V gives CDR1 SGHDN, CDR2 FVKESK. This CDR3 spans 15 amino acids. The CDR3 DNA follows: TGTGCCAGCAGCCAAAGTCCCGGGACTTTCTATGGCTACACCTTC. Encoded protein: CASSQSPGTFYGYTF.

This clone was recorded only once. In DNA, the CDR3 is TGTGCCAGCAGTTTATTAGGGATCACTGAAAAACTGTTTTTT. Encoded protein: CASSLLGITEKLFF. The rearrangement links TRBV28 to TRBJ1-4; D is unclear. Germline CDR1 is MDHEN and CDR2 is SYDVKM. Trimming stripped 1 base from V and 7 bases from J, with 10 bases between. The CDR3 is 14 amino acids. The full variable domain, its missing parts supplied by reference TRBV28 and TRBJ1-4, is DVKVTQSSRYLVKRTGEKVFLECVQDMDHENMFWYRQDPGLGLRLIYFSYDVKMKEKGDIPEGYSVSREKKERFSLILESASTNQTSMYLCASSLLGITEKLFFGSGTQLSVL.

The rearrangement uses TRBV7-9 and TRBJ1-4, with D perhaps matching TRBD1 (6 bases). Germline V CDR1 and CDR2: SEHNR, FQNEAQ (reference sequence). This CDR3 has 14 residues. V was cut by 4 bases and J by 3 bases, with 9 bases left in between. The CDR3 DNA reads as TGTGCCAGCAGCTCGACAGGCCCTAATGAAAAACTGTTTTTT. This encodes CASSSTGPNEKLFF.

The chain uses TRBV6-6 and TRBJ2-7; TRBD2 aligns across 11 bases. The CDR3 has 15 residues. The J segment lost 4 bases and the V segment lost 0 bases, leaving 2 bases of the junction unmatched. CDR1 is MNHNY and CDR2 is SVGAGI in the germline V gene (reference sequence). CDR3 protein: CASSYSGTSGYEQYF. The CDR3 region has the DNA TGTGCCAGCAGTTACTCCGGGACTAGCGGATACGAGCAGTACTTC.

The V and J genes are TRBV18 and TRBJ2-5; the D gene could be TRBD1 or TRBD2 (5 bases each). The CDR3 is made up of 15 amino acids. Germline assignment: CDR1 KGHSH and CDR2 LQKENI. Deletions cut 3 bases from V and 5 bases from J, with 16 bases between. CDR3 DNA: TGTGCCAGCTCACCGCCCACGGGACGGTTCGAGACCCAGTACTTC. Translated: CASSPPTGRFETQYF.

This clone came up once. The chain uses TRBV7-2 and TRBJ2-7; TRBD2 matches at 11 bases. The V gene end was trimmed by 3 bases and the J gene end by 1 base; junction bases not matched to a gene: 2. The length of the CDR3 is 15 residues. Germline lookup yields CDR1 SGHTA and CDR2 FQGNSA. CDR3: CASSLLAGGSYEQYF. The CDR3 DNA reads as TGTGCCAGCAGCTTGCTAGCGGGAGGTTCCTACGAGCAGTACTTC.

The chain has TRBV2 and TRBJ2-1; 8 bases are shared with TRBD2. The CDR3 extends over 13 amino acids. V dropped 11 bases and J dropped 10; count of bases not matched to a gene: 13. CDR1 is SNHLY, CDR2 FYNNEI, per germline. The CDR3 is CAQRGGLGLEQFF. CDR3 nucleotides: TGTGCCCAACGGGGGGGACTAGGGTTAGAGCAGTTCTTC.

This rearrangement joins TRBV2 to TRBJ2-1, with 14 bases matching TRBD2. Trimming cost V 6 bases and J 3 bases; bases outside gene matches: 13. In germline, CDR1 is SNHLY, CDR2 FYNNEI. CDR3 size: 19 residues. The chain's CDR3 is CASSPRGLAGEGVYNEQFF. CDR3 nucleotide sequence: TGTGCCAGCAGCCCAAGGGGACTAGCGGGAGAAGGTGTCTACAATGAGCAGTTCTTC.

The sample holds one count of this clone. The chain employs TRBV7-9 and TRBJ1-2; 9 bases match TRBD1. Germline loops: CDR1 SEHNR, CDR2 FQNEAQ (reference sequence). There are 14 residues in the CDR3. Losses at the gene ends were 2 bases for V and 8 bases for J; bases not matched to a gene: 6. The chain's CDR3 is CASSLRDREGGYTF. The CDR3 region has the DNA TGTGCCAGCAGCTTAAGGGACAGGGAGGGCGGCTACACCTTC. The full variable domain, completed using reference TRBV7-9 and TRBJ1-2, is DTGVSQNPRHKITKRGQNVTFRCDPISEHNRLYWYRQTLGQGPEFLTYFQNEAQLEKSRLLSDRFSAERPKGSFSTLEIQRTEQGDSAMYLCASSLRDREGGYTFGSGTRLTVV.

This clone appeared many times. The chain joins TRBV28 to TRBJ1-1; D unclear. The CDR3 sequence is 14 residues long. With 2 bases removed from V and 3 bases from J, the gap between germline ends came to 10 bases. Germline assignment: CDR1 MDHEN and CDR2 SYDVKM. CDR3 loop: CASSLTRVDTEAFF. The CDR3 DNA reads TGTGCCAGCAGTTTAACTAGGGTTGACACTGAAGCTTTCTTT.

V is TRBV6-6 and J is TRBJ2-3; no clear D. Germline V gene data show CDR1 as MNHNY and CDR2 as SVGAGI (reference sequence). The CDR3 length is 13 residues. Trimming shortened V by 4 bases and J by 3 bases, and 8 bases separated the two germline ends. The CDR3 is CASSSAPTDTQYF. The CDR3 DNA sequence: TGTGCCAGCAGTTCGGCCCCAACAGATACGCAGTATTTT.